This TCR beta chain was observed in a study of blood T cell repertoires in COVID-19. Germline CDR1 SGHDN, CDR2 FVKESK. The CDR3 extends over 17 amino acids. V was cut by 0 bases and J by 7 bases, with 21 bases left in between. This clone was recorded only once. Authors' analysis steps: Scientists estimated how many nucleated cells there were by amplifying reference gene primers. TCRdb's copy holds only in-frame clones and misses some; the assay was immunoSEQ multiplex PCR. That table gives V, J and clone size, and the DNA gave D and trimming. The data show over 90,000 clones, around 87% seen once. Sequenced: peripheral blood. This sequence joins TRBV14 and TRBJ1-2, with no clear D. This receptor was taken from a human donor in a cohort sampled during active COVID-19. For the CDR3, the DNA is TGTGCCAGCAGCCAAGATTATATAGAACAGATCGTAGTTGGCTACACCTTC. Protein: CASSQDYIEQIVVGYTF.